Listed here is a single TCR beta chain. No cognate antigen has been identified for it. Qualities for individual bases were not recorded, and no much larger clone is one base off. Trimming costs V 1 base and J 1 base, and their ends lie 11 bases apart. CDR1 and CDR2 are read off the germline V gene (reference sequence) as SGHAT and FQDESV. Spanning cysteine to phenylalanine, the CDR3 consists of 16 amino acids. This entry keeps only the CDR3 DNA: 48 bases, framed from base 1. Collaborating institutions collected whole blood in K2EDTA tubes following their own protocols. For TCRbeta analysis, collaborators shipped samples in one of three forms: frozen whole blood, isolated PBMCs, or DNA extracted from either of those sample types. These data are taken from a study of blood T cell repertoires in COVID-19 (dated by TCRdb to the early 2020s). Regarding the study in general: Samples from collaborators originated in the United States, Italy and Spain and spanned both the acute and convalescent phases of COVID-19. The prospective study material was composed of cDNA or gDNA derived from T cells, B-cell-depleted T cells, or PBMCs. Subjects who had been exposed to COVID-19, were actively infected with it, or had recovered from it provided the deeply sampled blood TCRbeta repertoires that made up the dataset. The repertoires were released in a freely available public database meant as a resource for research on the immune response to SARS-CoV-2. The samples were drawn from the first 160 participants of the ongoing ImmuneRACE study and from 950 to 1,500 subjects provided by 6 global collaborators. Nearly every sample came with metadata listing a de-identified subject ID, COVID-19 status, age in years and sex. Where available, HLA class I and class II types were taken from metadata supplied by the sample provider and were not determined by assay-based typing.

TCRbeta CDR3 regions were amplified from genomic DNA by means of the immunoSEQ Assay, a bias-controlled multiplex PCR. Per the original workflow: Nucleated cell counts per sample were estimated from amplification of reference gene primers within the assay. To quantify the absolute abundance of each unique TCRbeta CDR3 rearrangement, sequence reads were collapsed and filtered. Productive Simpson clonality was computed per sample as the square root of Simpson's diversity index over productive rearrangements. TCRdb holds this immuneACCESS table with in-frame rearrangements only. Some clones are missing; in checked studies, unresolved V genes explain under half, and the rest has no known cause. The D gene and trimming were derived from the DNA, and the V and J assignments and clone size from that table. Recorded for this sample are 100,000 to 150,000 clones; around nine tenths of them occurred a single time. The ten largest clones add up to less than 8% of the sample.

Study-wide conclusions, independent of this receptor: Clinical and demographic metadata were provided uncurated, with the amount varying by source and participant.

The sample taken for sequencing was peripheral blood. This sequence was found in a man in his fifties with acute or convalescent COVID-19. The chain employs TRBV11-1 and TRBJ1-3; the D gene is unclear. Here the CDR3 is given as CASSLEARKSGNTIYF. In nucleotide form, the sequence is TGTGCCAGCAGCTTAGAGGCCAGGAAATCTGGAAACACCATATATTTT.